This is a list of T cell receptor beta chains from one sample in a study of monozygotic twins with inflammatory bowel disease. One entry per CDR3 protein, without DNA, is what TCRdb gives after re-calling the 5' RACE reads. The table for this sample gives 400,000 or so distinct CDR3 sequences. Sequencing used blood. All receptors come from a human donor with ulcerative colitis or Crohn's disease, or a healthy co-twin of an affected twin (not recorded which). Each CDR3 is given with its conserved first and last residue.

J: TRBJ2-1
V: TRBV10-3
CDR3: CAISGQGSGNEQFF

J: TRBJ2-1
V: TRBV25-1
CDR3: CASSTKLAGDISQYNEQFF

J: TRBJ2-2
V: TRBV3-1
CDR3: CASSHGTAGELFF

J: TRBJ2-5
V: TRBV20-1
CDR3: CSAPKLAGPQQETQYF

J: TRBJ2-1
V: TRBV5-1
CDR3: CASSLPPYNEQFF

J: TRBJ2-5
V: TRBV20-1
CDR3: CSARGIGVETQYF

J: TRBJ2-2
V: TRBV20-1
CDR3: CSAESRGELFF

J: TRBJ1-5
V: TRBV19
CDR3: CASSRAGGRNQPQHF

J: TRBJ2-3
V: TRBV20-1
CDR3: CSLKRRGSTDTQYF

J: TRBJ1-5
V: TRBV7-6
CDR3: CASSRQTGGNQPQHF

J: TRBJ1-2
V: TRBV7-2
CDR3: CASSLMTRGGNYGYTF

J: TRBJ1-2
V: TRBV20-1
CDR3: CSAADTVYGYTF

J: TRBJ2-1
V: TRBV7-6
CDR3: CASSRLAGSSYNEQFF

J: TRBJ1-3
V: TRBV6-1
CDR3: CASSGSLSGNTIYF

J: TRBJ1-1
V: TRBV19
CDR3: CASSKSNMNTEAFF

J: TRBJ1-1
V: TRBV5-1
CDR3: CASSLGAGGLPEAFF

J: TRBJ1-1
V: TRBV28
CDR3: CASRWTHEAFF

J: TRBJ2-5
V: TRBV18
CDR3: CASSETGETQYF

J: TRBJ2-1
V: TRBV5-1
CDR3: CASSLDPLVVDEQFF

J: TRBJ2-7
V: TRBV7-3
CDR3: CASSSHRQGEQYF

J: TRBJ2-1
V: TRBV7-9
CDR3: CASSLPGGAGDEQFF

J: TRBJ1-1
V: TRBV28
CDR3: CASSLGARGVNTEAFF

J: TRBJ1-1
V: TRBV3-1
CDR3: CASSTSSYPEAFF

J: TRBJ2-3
V: TRBV24-1
CDR3: CATSDSTGKDTQYF

J: TRBJ1-1
V: TRBV6-1
CDR3: CASSQGGRATEAFF

J: TRBJ2-2
V: TRBV2
CDR3: CASSGPSGGPVGNTGELFF

J: TRBJ2-3
V: TRBV12-3/TRBV12-4
CDR3: CASSFRGTSEDTDTQYF

J: TRBJ2-3
V: TRBV12-3/TRBV12-4
CDR3: CASRPYRASSTDTQYF

J: TRBJ1-3
V: TRBV14
CDR3: CASSNPGYSGNTIYF

J: TRBJ2-7
V: TRBV19
CDR3: CASSPGPLNEQYF

J: TRBJ2-7
V: TRBV10-3
CDR3: CATFEASGSYEQYF

J: TRBJ2-7
V: TRBV12-3/TRBV12-4
CDR3: CASSLWGQGNYEQYF

J: TRBJ2-1
V: TRBV20-1
CDR3: CSAREGGTPKRDEQFF

J: TRBJ1-1
V: TRBV5-1
CDR3: CASSPEGGLRAFF

J: TRBJ1-3
V: TRBV19
CDR3: CVSSTPDRAGNTIYF

J: TRBJ2-2
V: TRBV4-3
CDR3: CASSQITESTNTGELFF

J: TRBJ2-7
V: TRBV20-1
CDR3: CSARATSGPSEQYF

J: TRBJ2-5
V: TRBV12-3/TRBV12-4
CDR3: CASSAGRQETQYF

J: TRBJ2-3
V: TRBV11-2
CDR3: CASSLGNYRPEVKDTQYF